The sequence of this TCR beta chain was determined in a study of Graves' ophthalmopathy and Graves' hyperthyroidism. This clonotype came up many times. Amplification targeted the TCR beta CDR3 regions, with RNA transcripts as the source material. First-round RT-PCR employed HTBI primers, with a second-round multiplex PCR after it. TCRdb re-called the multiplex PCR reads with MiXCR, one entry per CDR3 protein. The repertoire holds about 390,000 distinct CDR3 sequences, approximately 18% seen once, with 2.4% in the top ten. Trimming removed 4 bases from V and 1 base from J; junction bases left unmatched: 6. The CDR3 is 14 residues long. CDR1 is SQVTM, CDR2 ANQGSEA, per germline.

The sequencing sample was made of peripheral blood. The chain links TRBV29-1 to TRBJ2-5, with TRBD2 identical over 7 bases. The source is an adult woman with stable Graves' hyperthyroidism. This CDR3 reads CSVVKLATQETQYF. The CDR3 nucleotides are TGCAGCGTTGTAAAACTAGCGACCCAAGAGACCCAGTACTTC. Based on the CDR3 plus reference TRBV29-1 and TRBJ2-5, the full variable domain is SAVISQKPSRDICQRGTSLTIQCQVDSQVTMMFWYRQQPGQSLTLIATANQGSEATYESGFVIDKFPISRPNLTFSTLTVSNMSPEDSSIYLCSVVKLATQETQYFGPGTRLLVL.